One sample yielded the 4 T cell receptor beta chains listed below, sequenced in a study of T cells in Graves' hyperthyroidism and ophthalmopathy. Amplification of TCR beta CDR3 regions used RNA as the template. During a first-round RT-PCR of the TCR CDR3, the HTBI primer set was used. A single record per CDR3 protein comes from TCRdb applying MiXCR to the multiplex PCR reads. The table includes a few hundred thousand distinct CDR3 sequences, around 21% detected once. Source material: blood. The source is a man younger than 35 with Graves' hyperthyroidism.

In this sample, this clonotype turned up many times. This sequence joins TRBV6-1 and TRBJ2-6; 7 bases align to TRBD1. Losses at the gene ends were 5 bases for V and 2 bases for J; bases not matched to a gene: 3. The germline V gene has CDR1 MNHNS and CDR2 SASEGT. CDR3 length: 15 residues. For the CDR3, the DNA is TGTGCCAGCAGTCCACAGGGGACTGGGGCCAACGTCCTGACTTTC. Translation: CASSPQGTGANVLTF.

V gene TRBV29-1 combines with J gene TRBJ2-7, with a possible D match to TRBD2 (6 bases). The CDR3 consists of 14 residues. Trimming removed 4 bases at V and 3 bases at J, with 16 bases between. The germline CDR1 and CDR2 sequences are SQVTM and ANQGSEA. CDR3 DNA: TGCAGCGTTGTGGGGGGTACCCAAATCTACGAGCAGTACTTC. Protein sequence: CSVVGGTQIYEQYF.

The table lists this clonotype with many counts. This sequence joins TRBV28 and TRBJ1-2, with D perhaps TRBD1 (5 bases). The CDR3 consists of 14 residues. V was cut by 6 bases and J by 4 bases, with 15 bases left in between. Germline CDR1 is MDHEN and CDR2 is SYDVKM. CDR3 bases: TGTGCCAGCAGGACAGTCGCGGGGGGCTATGGCTACACCTTC. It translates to CASRTVAGGYGYTF.

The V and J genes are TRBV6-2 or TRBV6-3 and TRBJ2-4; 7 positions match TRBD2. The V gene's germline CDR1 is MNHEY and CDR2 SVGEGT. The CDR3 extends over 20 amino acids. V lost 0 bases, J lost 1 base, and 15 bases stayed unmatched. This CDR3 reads CASSYSPLTGPGGAKNIQYF. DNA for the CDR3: TGTGCCAGCAGTTACTCCCCCTTGACCGGGCCCGGGGGGGCCAAAAACATTCAGTACTTC.